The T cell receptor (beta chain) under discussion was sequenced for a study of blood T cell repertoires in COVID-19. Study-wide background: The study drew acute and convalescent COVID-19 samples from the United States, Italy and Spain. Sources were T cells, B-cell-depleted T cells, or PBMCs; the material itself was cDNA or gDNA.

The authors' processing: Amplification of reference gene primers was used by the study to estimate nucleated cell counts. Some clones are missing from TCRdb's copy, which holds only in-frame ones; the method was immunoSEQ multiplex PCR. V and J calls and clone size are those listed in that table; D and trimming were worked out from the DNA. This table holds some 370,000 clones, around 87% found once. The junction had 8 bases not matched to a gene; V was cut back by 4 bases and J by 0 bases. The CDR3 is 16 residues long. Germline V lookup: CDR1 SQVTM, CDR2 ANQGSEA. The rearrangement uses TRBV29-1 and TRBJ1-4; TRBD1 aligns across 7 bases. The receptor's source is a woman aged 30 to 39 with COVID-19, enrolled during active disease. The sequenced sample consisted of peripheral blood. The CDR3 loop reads CSVVGEGATTNEKLFF. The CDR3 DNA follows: TGCAGCGTTGTAGGTGAGGGGGCGACAACTAATGAAAAACTGTTTTTT.